This T cell receptor beta chain was sequenced during a study of memory CD4+ T cells and cytomegalovirus serostatus. About the research overall: Of the healthy Belgian adults, under 10 were CMV seropositive and approximately 24 seronegative.

Produced via immunoSEQ multiplex PCR; TCRdb's table is partial and in-frame only. The sample includes around 53,000 clones, around 82% of them seen just once. V lost 3 bases, J lost 9 bases, and 12 bases lay in between. The length of the CDR3 is 13 residues. CDR1 SGHTA and CDR2 FQGNSA come from the germline V gene. Whole-study results and caveats: The CMV-associated TCR signature appears largely within the CD4+ memory repertoire.

Single viable CD3+CD4+CD8-CD45RO+ cells were sorted as the memory CD4+ T cells. Positive selection with CD4 microbeads enriched total CD4+ T cells. Note on this clone: Its specificity is not known.

This chain joins TRBV7-2 and TRBJ2-1; the D gene could be TRBD1 or TRBD2 (5 bases each). The specimen sequenced was memory CD4+ T cells from blood. The source of this sequence is an adult in good health and CMV-seropositive. CDR3 residues: CASSFRDPGEQFF. CDR3 nucleotides: TGTGCCAGCAGCTTCCGGGACCCCGGTGAGCAGTTCTTC.